This T cell receptor (beta chain) comes out of a study of STAT5B mutations in CD4+ large granular lymphocyte leukemia. Study-level findings and limits: Compared with healthy controls (2/35), patient top clones favored TRBV06 (8/27).

The J segment lost 9 bases and the V segment lost 2 bases, leaving 14 bases of the junction unmatched. The germline gives CDR1 SGHTA, CDR2 FQGNSA. This CDR3 spans 18 amino acids. In the source study's methods: Lowest detectable productive clonotype frequency was 2.59 x 10-5. Libraries were prepared by immunoSEQ multiplex PCR; TCRdb keeps only in-frame clonotypes and omits some of them. Clone size and the V and J calls come from that table; the DNA yielded D and trimming. The sample gives tens of thousands of clones, under 80% of which show up once; 2% to 2.5% is in the top ten. To note about this clone: The target antigen is unknown.

This chain joins TRBV7-2 and TRBJ1-6, with TRBD1 matching 9 bases. The sequenced sample was CD4+ T cells from blood buffy coats. The sequence was obtained from a human donor in good health. CDR3 amino acids: CASSLIPRGQGQGSPLHF. CDR3 coding DNA: TGTGCCAGCAGCTTAATTCCCCGAGGACAGGGGCAGGGTTCACCCCTCCACTTT.